A selection of T cell receptor beta chains follows, all from one sample in a study of T cells in Graves' hyperthyroidism and ophthalmopathy. Using its own MiXCR run on the multiplex PCR reads, TCRdb lists one record per CDR3 protein. The table shows around 420,000 distinct CDR3 sequences, with 15% to 17% occurring only once. Sequences were obtained from blood. The receptors stem from a woman under 30 with Graves' hyperthyroidism. CDR3s include the opening cysteine and the closing phenylalanine or tryptophan. A D gene is named only where the DNA matches it firmly. The size entry is marked missing in some rows and otherwise reads once, few, many or a size class.

clone size | J gene | D gene | V gene | CDR3 DNA | CDR3 protein
many | TRBJ1-2 | TRBD1 | TRBV28 | TGTGCCAGCAGTTTACGGACAGGGGGGCTGAGTGGCTACACCTTC | CASSLRTGGLSGYTF
many | TRBJ2-1 | NA | TRBV5-6 | TGTGCCAGCAGCATGGGGGTTGAGCAGTTCTTC | CASSMGVEQFF
NA | TRBJ2-3 | TRBD2 | TRBV2 | TGTGCCAGCAGCCCACTAGCGGCCCGAGATACGCAGTATTTT | CASSPLAARDTQYF
many | TRBJ2-3 | NA | TRBV20-1 | TGCAGTGCTAGAGATATGAAGCGGGCCACAGATACGCAGTATTTT | CSARDMKRATDTQYF
many | TRBJ2-2 | NA | TRBV3-1 | TGTGCCAGCAGCCCCCCAGGGGACACCGGGGAGCTGTTTTTT | CASSPPGDTGELFF
many | TRBJ2-5 | TRBD2 | TRBV4-1 | TGCGCCAGCAGCCAAGAATCCGCGGGGGGGCTTAGAGAGACCCAGTACTTC | CASSQESAGGLRETQYF
many | TRBJ1-2 | NA | TRBV7-8 | TGTGCCAGCAGCTTAGGTAGAGGGTTGTATGGCTACACCTTC | CASSLGRGLYGYTF
NA | TRBJ2-7 | NA | TRBV28 | TGTGCCAGCAGTTTGCAGCTTCCCGAGCAGTACTTC | CASSLQLPEQYF
many | TRBJ2-3 | TRBD2 | TRBV27 | TGTGCCAGCAGTCCCGGACTAGCGGGGGCGGATACGCAGTATTTT | CASSPGLAGADTQYF
many | TRBJ2-7 | TRBD2 | TRBV27 | TGTGCCAGCAGCCATTACAGACTAGCGGGAGGGTACGAGCAGTACTTC | CASSHYRLAGGYEQYF
many | TRBJ2-3 | TRBD1 | TRBV29-1 | TGCAGCGTGCCTCCCGTGGACAGGGCGGAAGATACGCAGTATTTT | CSVPPVDRAEDTQYF
many | TRBJ2-1 | TRBD1 | TRBV11-2 | TGTGCCAGCAGCTTCCGGACAGGAGACTACAATGAGCAGTTCTTC | CASSFRTGDYNEQFF
few | TRBJ2-2 | TRBD1 | TRBV27 | TGTGCCAGCAGTCCGCGACGTCCAGGGGGAAACGGGGAGCTGTTTTTT | CASSPRRPGGNGELFF
many | TRBJ2-3 | NA | TRBV7-3 | TGTGCCAGCAGCTTAAGAGACCGCGATACGCAGTATTTT | CASSLRDRDTQYF
many | TRBJ2-1 | NA | TRBV4-1 | TGCGCCAGCAGCCGCCGAGGGTCCGGGAATTCCTACAATGAGCAGTTCTTC | CASSRRGSGNSYNEQFF
many | TRBJ2-3 | TRBD2 | TRBV3-1 | TGTGCCAGCAGCCAAACCCTAGCGGGAGCAGATACGCAGTATTTT | CASSQTLAGADTQYF
NA | TRBJ1-5 | TRBD1 | TRBV2 | TGTGCCAGCAGTGAGACAGGGCACCAGCCCCAGCATTTT | CASSETGHQPQHF
many | TRBJ2-1 | TRBD2 | TRBV20-1 | TGCAGTGCTAGGGGGGGGACCTACAATGAGCAGTTCTTC | CSARGGTYNEQFF
few | TRBJ1-2 | NA | TRBV29-1 | TGCAGCGTTGAATGGCGGGACACCCAACTCTATGGCTACACCTTC | CSVEWRDTQLYGYTF
many | TRBJ2-3 | TRBD2 | TRBV7-9 | TGTGCCAGCAGCTTAGCCAGGCCTCAGCGGGAGGCAGATACGCAGTATTTT | CASSLARPQREADTQYF
few | TRBJ1-2 | TRBD1 | TRBV19 | TGTGCCAGTAGTATAGGGACAGGGCTTAACTATGGCTACACCTTC | CASSIGTGLNYGYTF
many | TRBJ1-5 | NA | TRBV28 | TGTGCCAGCAGTTCAGGCTCTGGGGGCGGTAATCAGCCCCAGCATTTT | CASSSGSGGGNQPQHF
NA | TRBJ2-7 | NA | TRBV20-1 | TGCAGTGCTGCCGCGGGCGGGGACTCCTACGAGCAGTACTTC | CSAAAGGDSYEQYF
NA | TRBJ2-7 | NA | TRBV7-9 | TGTGCCAGCAGCCAACGAGGAGGTCGGGGGGCAAGAGCCTACGAGCAGTACTTC | CASSQRGGRGARAYEQYF
NA | TRBJ1-3 | NA | TRBV4-2 | TGTGCCAGCAGCCAAGATGCAGGGGTTGGAAACACCATATATTTT | CASSQDAGVGNTIYF
many | TRBJ1-3 | NA | TRBV11-2 | TGTGCCAGCATGGCGGGAAACACCATATATTTT | CASMAGNTIYF
many | TRBJ2-7 | TRBD1 | TRBV27 | TGTGCCAGCAGTCTGACTCGACAGGGGAGCTCCTACGAGCAGTACTTC | CASSLTRQGSSYEQYF
many | TRBJ2-1 | NA | TRBV7-9 | TGTGCCAGCAGCTCTCCCAAGCGGGCGCAGTACAATGAGCAGTTCTTC | CASSSPKRAQYNEQFF
many | TRBJ2-1 | TRBD2 | TRBV7-3 | TGTGCCAGCAGCCCCGGACTAGCGGGGGCCCCGGGCTACAATGAGCAGTTCTTC | CASSPGLAGAPGYNEQFF
many | TRBJ2-7 | NA | TRBV2 | TGTGCCAGCAGTGTTCAGGACAGCTCCTACGAGCAGTACTTC | CASSVQDSSYEQYF
many | TRBJ2-3 | NA | TRBV7-9 | TGTGCCAGCAGCGCCGAAGGCGGCGGCACAGATACGCAGTATTTT | CASSAEGGGTDTQYF
NA | TRBJ2-5 | TRBD1 | TRBV5-8 | TGTGCCAGCAGCTTGGGGGACAGCACGTACCAAGAGACCCAGTACTTC | CASSLGDSTYQETQYF
many | TRBJ2-3 | TRBD2 | TRBV6-1 | TGTGCCAGCAGTTACGTGCTAGCGGGGGCAAACCTTACGCAGTATTTT | CASSYVLAGANLTQYF
many | TRBJ2-5 | TRBD2 | TRBV12-3/TRBV12-4 | TGTGCCAGCAGTCTCTCGGGACTAGCGGGAGTAGGGCAAGAGACCCAGTACTTC | CASSLSGLAGVGQETQYF
few | TRBJ2-3 | NA | TRBV7-9 | TGTGCCAGCAGCTTAGGGCAGGAGGATACGCAGTATTTT | CASSLGQEDTQYF
many | TRBJ1-4 | NA | TRBV2 | TGTGCCAGTGCCCGGGGAAACGATTTCGGGGAAAAACTGTTTTTT | CASARGNDFGEKLFF
many | TRBJ2-7 | NA | TRBV18 | TGTGCCAGCTCACCCGGAGCAGGGAGCTCCTACGAGCAGTACTTC | CASSPGAGSSYEQYF
many | TRBJ2-7 | TRBD2 | TRBV3-1 | TGTGCCAGCAGCTTGCAAGGCGGCGGGGGGTACGAGCAGTACTTC | CASSLQGGGGYEQYF
NA | TRBJ2-7 | NA | TRBV6-2/TRBV6-3 | TGTGCCAGCACCGCTTTGGGGGCAGGGAGCCACGAGCAGTACTTC | CASTALGAGSHEQYF
many | TRBJ1-6 | NA | TRBV4-2 | TGTGCCAGCAGCCAAGGGGGCGGGAGGCCGAATTCACCCCTCCACTTT | CASSQGGGRPNSPLHF